This T cell receptor (beta chain) is drawn from a study of vaccination and CD4 T cells after COVID-19. As for the study in general: The cells were exposed to overlapping spike peptides originating from SARS-CoV-2, HCoV-NL63, HCoV-OC43 and HCoV-229E for stimulation. Findings of the study overall: Spike mono-reactivity applied to 304 of 307 vaccine-specific clones detected in convalescent patients.

Per germline, CDR1 DFQATT and CDR2 SNEGSKA (reference sequence). This CDR3 contains 15 residues. V trimming: 5 bases; J trimming: 1 base; junction bases outside the gene matches: 8. Sequencing of the DNA from cultured CD4+ T cells was carried out with the Oncomine TCR Beta short-read assay. From cultured CD4+ T cells, genomic DNA was extracted. MiXCR was run by TCRdb on the PCR reads, yielding one entry per CDR3 protein. This sample carries some 13,000 distinct CDR3 sequences, roughly three fifths of them seen once, and the ten largest clones take 11% to 15%. Notes on this clonotype: No antigen is known for it.

Treatment given: approximately nine-day PBMC culture with coronavirus spike peptide pools or control peptides (ViraFEST assay). The specimen sequenced was CD4+ T cells from blood, cultured in vitro. The gene calls are TRBV20-1 and TRBJ2-7, with TRBD2 matching over 10 bases. This receptor was taken from a human donor who had recovered from COVID-19. CDR3 region: CSAALGAGGSYEQYF. CDR3 in DNA: TGCAGTGCTGCCCTCGGAGCGGGAGGGTCCTACGAGCAGTACTTC.